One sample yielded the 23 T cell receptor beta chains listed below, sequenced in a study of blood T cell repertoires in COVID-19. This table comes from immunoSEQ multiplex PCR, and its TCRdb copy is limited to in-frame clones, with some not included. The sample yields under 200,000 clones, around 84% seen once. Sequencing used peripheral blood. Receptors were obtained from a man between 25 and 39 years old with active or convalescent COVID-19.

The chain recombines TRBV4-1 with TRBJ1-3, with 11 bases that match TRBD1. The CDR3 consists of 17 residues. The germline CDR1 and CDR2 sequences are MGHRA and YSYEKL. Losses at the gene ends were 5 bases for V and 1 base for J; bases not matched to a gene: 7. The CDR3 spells CASSWGQGGPSGNTIYF. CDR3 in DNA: TGCGCCAGCAGCTGGGGACAGGGGGGACCATCTGGAAACACCATATATTTT.

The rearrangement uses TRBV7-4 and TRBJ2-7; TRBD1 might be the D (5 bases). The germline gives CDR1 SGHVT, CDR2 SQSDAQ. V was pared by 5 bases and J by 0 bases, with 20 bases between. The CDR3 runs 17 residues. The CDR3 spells CASSPNGASKSSYEQYV. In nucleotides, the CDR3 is TGTGCCAGCAGCCCGAATGGGGCCAGCAAGAGCTCCTACGAGCAGTACGTC.

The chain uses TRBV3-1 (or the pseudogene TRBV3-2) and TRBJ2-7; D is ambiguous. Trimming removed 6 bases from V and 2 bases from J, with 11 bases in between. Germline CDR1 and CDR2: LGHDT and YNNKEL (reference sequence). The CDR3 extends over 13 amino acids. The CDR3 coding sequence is TGTGCCAGCAGTTCCGACTCGCCCTACGAGCAGTACGTC. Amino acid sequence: CASSSDSPYEQYV.

The CDR3 nucleotides read TGTGCCAGCAGTCCCCTCCAGGGAGGGACTAATGAAAAACTGTTTTTT. It codes for CASSPLQGGTNEKLFF. The chain employs TRBV28 and TRBJ1-4; the D gene is possibly TRBD1 (5 bases). CDR1 and CDR2 from the germline V gene are MDHEN and SYDVKM. Deletions cut 5 bases from V and 2 bases from J, with 15 bases between. This CDR3 has 16 residues.

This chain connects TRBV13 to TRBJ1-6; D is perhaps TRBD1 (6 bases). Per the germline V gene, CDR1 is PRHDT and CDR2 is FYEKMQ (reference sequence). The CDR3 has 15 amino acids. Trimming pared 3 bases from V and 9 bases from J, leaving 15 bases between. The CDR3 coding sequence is TGTGCCAGCAGCTTCGGGCAGGGGAGCGTTTCACCCCTCCACTTT. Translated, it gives CASSFGQGSVSPLHF. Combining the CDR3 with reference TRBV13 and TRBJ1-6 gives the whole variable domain AAGVIQSPRHLIKEKRETATLKCYPIPRHDTVYWYQQGPGQDPQFLISFYEKMQSDKGSIPDRFSAQQFSDYHSELNMSSLELGDSALYFCASSFGQGSVSPLHFGNGTRLTVT.

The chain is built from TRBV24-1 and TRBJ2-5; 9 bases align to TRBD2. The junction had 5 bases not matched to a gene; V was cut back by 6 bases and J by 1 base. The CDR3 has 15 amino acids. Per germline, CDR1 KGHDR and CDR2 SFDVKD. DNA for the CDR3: TGTGCCACCAGTTTGACTAGCGGAGCCCAAGAGACCCAGTACTTC. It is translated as CATSLTSGAQETQYF.

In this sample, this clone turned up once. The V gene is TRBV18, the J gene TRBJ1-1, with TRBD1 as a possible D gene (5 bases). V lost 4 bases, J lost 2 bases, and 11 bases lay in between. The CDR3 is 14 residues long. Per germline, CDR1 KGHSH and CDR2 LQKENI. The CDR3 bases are TGTGCCAGCTCACGGATACAGGACAACACTGAAGCTTTCTTT. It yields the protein CASSRIQDNTEAFF.

The CDR3 DNA reads as TGTGCCAGCAGCTTAGGAAGCACCGTGGATTCACCCCTCCACTTT. As protein: CASSLGSTVDSPLHF. The chain combines TRBV7-2 with TRBJ1-6, with D uncertain. Germline V gives CDR1 SGHTA, CDR2 FQGNSA. The V end was cut by 1 base, the J end by 8 bases, with 12 bases between. The CDR3 has 15 residues.

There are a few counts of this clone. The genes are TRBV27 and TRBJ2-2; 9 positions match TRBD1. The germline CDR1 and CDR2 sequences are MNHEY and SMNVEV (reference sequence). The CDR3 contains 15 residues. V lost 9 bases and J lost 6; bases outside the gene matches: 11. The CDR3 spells CASGTGTGRSGELFF. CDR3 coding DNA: TGTGCCAGTGGGACAGGGACAGGGAGATCCGGGGAGCTGTTTTTT.

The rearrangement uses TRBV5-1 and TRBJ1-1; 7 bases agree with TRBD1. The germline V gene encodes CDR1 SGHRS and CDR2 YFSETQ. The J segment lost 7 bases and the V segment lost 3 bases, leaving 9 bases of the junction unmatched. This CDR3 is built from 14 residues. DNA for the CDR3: TGCGCCAGCAGCTGGACCGGACAGGAGGTTGAAGCTTTCTTT. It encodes CASSWTGQEVEAFF.

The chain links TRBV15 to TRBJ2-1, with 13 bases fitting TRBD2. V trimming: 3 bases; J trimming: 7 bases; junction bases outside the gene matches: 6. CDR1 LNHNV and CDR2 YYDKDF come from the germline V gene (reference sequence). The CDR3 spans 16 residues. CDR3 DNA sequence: TGTGCCACCAGCAGGGGCGGACTAGCGGGAGCGAATGAGCAGTTCTTC. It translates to CATSRGGLAGANEQFF.

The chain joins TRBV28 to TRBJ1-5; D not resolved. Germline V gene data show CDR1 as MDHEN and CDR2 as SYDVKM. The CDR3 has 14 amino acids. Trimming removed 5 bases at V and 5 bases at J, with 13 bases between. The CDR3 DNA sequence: TGTGCCAGCAGTCGAGCGGGGTTTGATCAGCCCCAGCATTTT. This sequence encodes CASSRAGFDQPQHF. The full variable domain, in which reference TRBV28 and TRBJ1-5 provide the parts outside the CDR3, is DVKVTQSSRYLVKRTGEKVFLECVQDMDHENMFWYRQDPGLGLRLIYFSYDVKMKEKGDIPEGYSVSREKKERFSLILESASTNQTSMYLCASSRAGFDQPQHFGDGTRLSIL.

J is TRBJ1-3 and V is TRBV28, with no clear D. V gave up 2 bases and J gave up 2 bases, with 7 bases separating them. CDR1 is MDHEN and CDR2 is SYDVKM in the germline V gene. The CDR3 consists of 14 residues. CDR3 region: CASSLTGAGNTIYF. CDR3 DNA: TGTGCCAGCAGTTTAACCGGGGCTGGAAACACCATATATTTT.

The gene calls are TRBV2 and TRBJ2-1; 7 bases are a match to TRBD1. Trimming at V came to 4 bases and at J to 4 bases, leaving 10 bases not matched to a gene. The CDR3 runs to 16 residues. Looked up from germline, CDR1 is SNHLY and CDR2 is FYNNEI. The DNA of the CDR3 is TGTGCCAGCAGTGGGGGACAGCCTAGAGATTACAATGAGCAGTTCTTC. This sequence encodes CASSGGQPRDYNEQFF.

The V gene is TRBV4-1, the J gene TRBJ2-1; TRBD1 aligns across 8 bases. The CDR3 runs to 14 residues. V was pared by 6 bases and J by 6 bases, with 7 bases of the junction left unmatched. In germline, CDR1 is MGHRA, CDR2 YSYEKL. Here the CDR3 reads CASSPWTGPNEQFF. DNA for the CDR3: TGCGCCAGCAGTCCGTGGACAGGGCCCAATGAGCAGTTCTTC.

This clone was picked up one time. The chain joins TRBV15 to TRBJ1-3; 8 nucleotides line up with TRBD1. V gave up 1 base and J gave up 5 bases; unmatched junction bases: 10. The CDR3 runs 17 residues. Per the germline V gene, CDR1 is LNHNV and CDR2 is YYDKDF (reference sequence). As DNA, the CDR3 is TGTGCCACCAGCAGAGCTCAGGGGGCAGGGGGCCGAAACACCATATATTTT. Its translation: CATSRAQGAGGRNTIYF. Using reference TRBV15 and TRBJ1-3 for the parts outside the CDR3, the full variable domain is DAMVIQNPRYQVTQFGKPVTLSCSQTLNHNVMYWYQQKSSQAPKLLFHYYDKDFNNEADTPDNFQSRRPNTSFCFLDIRSPGLGDTAMYLCATSRAQGAGGRNTIYFGEGSWLTVV.

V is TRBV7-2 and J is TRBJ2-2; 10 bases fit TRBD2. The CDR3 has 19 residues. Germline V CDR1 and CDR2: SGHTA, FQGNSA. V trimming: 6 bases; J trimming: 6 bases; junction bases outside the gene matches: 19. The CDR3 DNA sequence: TGTGCCAGCAGTCCTGACGGAGCGGGAGGGCCCGTCTCCCCCGGGGAGCTGTTTTTT. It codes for CASSPDGAGGPVSPGELFF.

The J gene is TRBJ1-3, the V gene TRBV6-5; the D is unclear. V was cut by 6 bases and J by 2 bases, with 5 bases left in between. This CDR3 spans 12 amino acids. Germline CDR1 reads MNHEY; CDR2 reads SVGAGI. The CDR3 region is CASRAAGNTIYF. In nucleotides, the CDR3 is TGTGCCAGCAGGGCAGCTGGAAACACCATATATTTT.

CDR3 residues: CAISEDRAQPQHF. The CDR3 DNA follows: TGTGCCATCAGTGAGGACAGGGCCCAGCCCCAGCATTTT. This rearrangement joins TRBV10-3 to TRBJ1-5; 7 bases line up with TRBD1. The J segment lost 7 bases and the V segment lost 2 bases, leaving 2 bases of the junction unmatched. CDR1 and CDR2 (germline): ENHRY, SYGVKD. CDR3 length: 13 residues.

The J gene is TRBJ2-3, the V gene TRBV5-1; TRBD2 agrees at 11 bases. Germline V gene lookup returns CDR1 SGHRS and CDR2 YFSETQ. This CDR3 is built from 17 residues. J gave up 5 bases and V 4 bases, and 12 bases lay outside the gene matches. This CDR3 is CASSPGGASGGIDTQYF. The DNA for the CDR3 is TGCGCCAGCAGCCCGGGGGGTGCTAGCGGGGGGATAGATACGCAGTATTTT.

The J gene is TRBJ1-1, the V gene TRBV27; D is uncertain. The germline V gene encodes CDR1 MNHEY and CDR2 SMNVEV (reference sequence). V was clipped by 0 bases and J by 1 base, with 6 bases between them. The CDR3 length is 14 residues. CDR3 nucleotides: TGTGCCAGCAGTTTATCTGACTCGAACACTGAAGCTTTCTTT. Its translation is CASSLSDSNTEAFF.

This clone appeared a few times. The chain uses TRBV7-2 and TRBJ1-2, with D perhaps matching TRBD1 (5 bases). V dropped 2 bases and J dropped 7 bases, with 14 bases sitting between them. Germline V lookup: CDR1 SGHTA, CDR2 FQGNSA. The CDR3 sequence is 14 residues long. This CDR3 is CASSLSGRYRGYTF. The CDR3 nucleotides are TGTGCCAGCAGCTTATCAGGGCGATATCGTGGCTACACCTTC.

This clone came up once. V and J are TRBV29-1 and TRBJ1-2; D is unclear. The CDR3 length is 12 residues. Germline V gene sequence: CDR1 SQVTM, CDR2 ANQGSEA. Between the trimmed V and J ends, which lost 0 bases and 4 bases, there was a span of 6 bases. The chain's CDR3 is CSVEDISYGYTF. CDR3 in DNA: TGCAGCGTTGAAGATATCAGCTATGGCTACACCTTC.